Presented here are 5 T cell receptor beta chains from one specimen sequenced in a study of graft-versus-host responses after intestinal transplantation. Libraries were prepared by immunoSEQ multiplex PCR; TCRdb keeps only in-frame clonotypes and omits some of them. Counted here are around 90,000 clones, 94% occurring once; the ten biggest clones make up approximately 0.2%. Which antigens these TCRs recognize remains unknown. The source material was unstimulated CD4+ T cells sorted from spleen or lymph node cells, sampled before transplant. The receptor source for this set is a human donor who was the organ donor for an intestinal transplant.

The rearrangement joins TRBV27 to TRBJ1-6, with a tentative D call TRBD1 (6 bases). Per germline, CDR1 MNHEY and CDR2 SMNVEV (reference sequence). Trimming stripped 5 bases from V and 7 bases from J, with 18 bases between. The CDR3 is made up of 16 amino acids. The CDR3 sequence: CASSLLTDRRNSPLHF. The CDR3 nucleotides read TGTGCCAGCAGTCTATTGACGGACAGAAGAAATTCACCCCTCCACTTT.

This clone was recorded a few times. The chain carries TRBV6-5 and TRBJ2-1; D assignment may be TRBD1 or TRBD2 (5 bases each). V lost 3 bases and J lost 5, with 11 bases in between. Germline V gene data show CDR1 as MNHEY and CDR2 as SVGAGI. The CDR3 is 14 amino acids. The CDR3: CASSYTMGDNEQFF. In DNA, the CDR3 is TGTGCCAGCAGTTATACGATGGGGGACAATGAGCAGTTCTTC.

This sequence joins TRBV7-3 and TRBJ2-3, with TRBD1 as a possible D gene (6 bases). This CDR3 spans 14 amino acids. V lost 2 bases, J lost 4 bases, and 10 bases lay in between. Germline lookup yields CDR1 SGHTA and CDR2 FQGTGA. CDR3 in DNA: TGTGCCAGCAGCTTAGTCCCAGGGGCAGATACGCAGTATTTT. Its translation is CASSLVPGADTQYF. Supplemented by reference TRBV7-3 and TRBJ2-3, the full variable domain reads GAGVSQTPSNKVTEKGKYVELRCDPISGHTALYWYRQSLGQGPEFLIYFQGTGAADDSGLPNDRFFAVRPEGSVSTLKIQRTERGDSAVYLCASSLVPGADTQYFGPGTRLTVL.

The V call is TRBV6-1, the J call TRBJ2-3; no clear D gene. The CDR3 has 16 amino acids. V was cut by 1 base and J by 1 base, with 12 bases left in between. The V gene's germline CDR1 is MNHNS and CDR2 SASEGT. The CDR3 DNA follows: TGTGCCAGCAGTGAAGGTTCCAGTAGTCGCACAGATACGCAGTATTTT. It codes for CASSEGSSSRTDTQYF.

CDR3 in DNA: TGTGCCAGCGGCGACAGGCCTCAAGAGACCCAGTACTTC. Translating gives CASGDRPQETQYF. The chain couples TRBV2 to TRBJ2-5, with D possibly TRBD1 on 6 matching bases. This CDR3 spans 13 amino acids. V was shortened by 8 bases and J by 2 bases, with 12 bases between the two germline ends. Germline CDR1 is SNHLY and CDR2 is FYNNEI.